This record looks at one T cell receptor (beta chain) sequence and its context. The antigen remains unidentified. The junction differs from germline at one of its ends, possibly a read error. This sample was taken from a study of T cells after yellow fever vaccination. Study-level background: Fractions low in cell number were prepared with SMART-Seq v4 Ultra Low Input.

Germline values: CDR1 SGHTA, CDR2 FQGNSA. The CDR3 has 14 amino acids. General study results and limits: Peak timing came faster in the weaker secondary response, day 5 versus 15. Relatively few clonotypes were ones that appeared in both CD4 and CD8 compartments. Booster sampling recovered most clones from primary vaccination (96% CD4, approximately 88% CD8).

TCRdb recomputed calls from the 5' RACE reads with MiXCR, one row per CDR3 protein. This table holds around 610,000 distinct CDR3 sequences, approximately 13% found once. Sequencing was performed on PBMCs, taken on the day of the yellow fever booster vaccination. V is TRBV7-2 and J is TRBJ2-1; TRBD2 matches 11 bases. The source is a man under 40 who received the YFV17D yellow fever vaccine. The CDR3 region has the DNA TGTGCCAGCAGCGTAGCGGGAGGGGTTGCTGAGCAGTTCTTC. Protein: CASSVAGGVAEQFF.